Sequencing of this T cell receptor (beta chain) was carried out in a study of PD-1 blockade in classical Hodgkin lymphoma. Study-level points and caveats: Diminished baseline TCR diversity has been reported in newly diagnosed patients relative to healthy donors. Patients who responded completely had about the same baseline diversity as newly diagnosed patients.

Described time point: cycle 4 day 1 (C4D1), after 6 weeks of nivolumab. After autologous stem cell transplantation all patients relapsed, and prior brentuximab vedotin exposure differed between cohorts. Complete response, partial response or progressive disease was recorded as best response. The CDR3 is made up of 21 amino acids. Trimming took 3 bases from V and 0 from J; bases not matched to a gene: 19. The germline CDR1 and CDR2 sequences are KGHSH and LQKENI. For this clone: Antigen: not known.

The table came from immunoSEQ multiplex PCR; TCRdb's copy has only in-frame clones and leaves some out. The data hold 15,000 to 20,000 clones, with 80% to 90% observed a single time. This specimen consisted of peripheral blood mononuclear cells (PBMCs), obtained before the fourth cycle of nivolumab. The chain uses TRBV18 and TRBJ1-3; 8 bases map to TRBD1. This clonotype was sampled from a human donor with classical Hodgkin lymphoma. The CDR3 protein is CASSPVMGTGVTRYSGNTIYF. CDR3 in DNA: TGTGCCAGCTCACCGGTTATGGGGACAGGCGTCACACGCTACTCTGGAAACACCATATATTTT.